This T cell receptor (beta chain) was found in a study of T cells in localized non-small cell lung cancer. General study points: Longer overall survival was associated with a higher density of T cells in the blood. Of the tissues analyzed, uninvolved adjacent lung showed maximal T cell clonality, greater than tumor. Median detection of top 100 tumor clones in adjacent lung was 57 clones.

To note about this clone: Its antigen is currently unknown.

Sequencing was performed with immunoSEQ multiplex PCR; in TCRdb, only in-frame clones are kept and a portion is missing. Here the sample spans fewer than 100,000 clones, around 82% being singletons. From germline, CDR1 is LGHNA and CDR2 YSLEER. The V end was cut by 1 base, the J end by 10 bases, with 11 bases between. This CDR3 spans 13 amino acids. The rearrangement joins TRBV4-3 to TRBJ2-1; D is perhaps TRBD2 (6 bases). The sequence derives from a female donor older than 55 with stage I lung adenocarcinoma. Specimen: peripheral blood, collected before any cancer treatment. Here the CDR3 reads CASSQGVGREQFF. CDR3 in DNA: TGCGCCAGCAGCCAAGGGGTTGGGAGGGAGCAGTTCTTC.